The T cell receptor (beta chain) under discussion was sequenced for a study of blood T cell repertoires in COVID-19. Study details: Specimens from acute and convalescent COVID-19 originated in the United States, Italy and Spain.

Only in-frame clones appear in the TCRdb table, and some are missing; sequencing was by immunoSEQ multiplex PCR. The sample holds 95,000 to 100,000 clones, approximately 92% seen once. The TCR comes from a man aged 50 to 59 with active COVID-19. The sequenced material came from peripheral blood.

CDR3 nucleotides: TGTGCCAGCAGCCTCCGGGGATCAGGCCGGGGAGAAAAACTGTTTTTT. Amino acid sequence: CASSLRGSGRGEKLFF. The chain combines TRBV28 with TRBJ1-4; no definite D call. Trimming took off 6 bases at V and 8 bases at J, with 22 bases between the two ends. CDR1 is MDHEN, CDR2 SYDVKM, per germline. CDR3 length equals 16 residues.